Included here is one TCR beta chain sequence, with context. The specificity of this receptor is unknown. No quality values exist for individual bases; no much larger clone is one base distant. Trimming takes 0 bases off V and 7 bases off J; junction bases not matched to a gene: 4. For CDR1 and CDR2, the germline V gene lists SGHTA and FQGNSA. Its CDR3 holds 14 amino acids, cysteine through phenylalanine. Only CDR3 DNA remains: 42 bases, in frame from the first base. The data were taken from a study of cytomegalovirus exposure and HLA in healthy donors (dated by TCRdb to about 2017). Concerning the study at large: In an earlier analysis of 587 of the donors, 276 Gb of sequence data and some 120 million unique TCR beta sequences from roughly 200 million T cells were reported. An early release that covered 640 HLA-typed donors contained about 290 gigabases of sequencing data and approximately 85 million unique TCR sequences. Of the roughly 400 genotyped donors, roughly 80% fell in the genetic ancestry cluster associated with self-reported Caucasian donors. The aim of the study was to test whether cataloging public T cell receptors could identify signatures of past pathogen exposure. Using immunosequencing, the study profiled T cell repertoires from about 650 subjects and related those repertoires to cytomegalovirus serostatus. A separate validation cohort of 100 to 150 different subjects was used in addition to the 666-subject first cohort. High-throughput TCR immunosequencing, statistical association of individual TCRs with disease status, and machine learning were combined to predict cytomegalovirus infection status. To study patterns of TCR occurrence, a later analysis re-analyzed previously published TCR beta repertoires from 650 to 750 donors and added high-resolution HLA genotyping. Rather than drawing on any new phenotypic data, the later analysis identified candidate immune exposures from TCR beta sequences and the way those sequences occurred across donors. To decide whether each TCR beta V gene segment behaved as functional or pseudogenic, an earlier analysis of some 540 of the donors relied on high-throughput TCR beta sequencing. Donor age, sex, ethnicity and CMV serostatus were compiled together with the repertoire data. A later genetic analysis used genome-wide SNP genotypes for about three fifths of the roughly 700 donors, treating that subset as a discovery cohort. Every repertoire in the discovery cohort had been generated on one and the same sequencing platform. Both class I and class II loci were covered by HLA typing, at four-digit resolution. Typing coverage differed by locus: A, B, C, DRB1 and DQB1 were typed in roughly 620-630 donors, DQA1 in 522, DPA1 in some 610, and DPB1 in around 490. Four to six DR-DQ haplotypes were handled as single units for association and clustering because linkage in the cohort was strong. Among roughly 370 genotyped donors of the cohort, an average of about 240,000 unique TCR beta nucleotide sequences were sequenced per donor, 15% to 20% of them non-productive. Broader findings and caveats from the paper: According to a later genetic analysis, donors in an Asian-associated ancestry cluster had fewer N-insertions in productive TCRs than the roughly 670-donor mean. When HLA alleles, especially DR and DQ, strongly co-occurred, attributing TCR associations to individual alleles was difficult. The authors suggested that the approach could potentially be generalized to other disease states and immunological phenotypes. Because the 87-base-pair reads could not distinguish some IMGT-functional V segments, including TRBV6-2 and TRBV6-3, those segments were excluded. Correlated functional status among segregating V segments might be attributable to linkage disequilibrium, but an unknown experimental factor could not be ruled out. A further reported finding was that TCR beta sequences accurately predicted the HLA-A and HLA-B alleles for most subjects in the first cohort. A cluster of highly shared sequence variants was judged likely to be a technical artifact of the sequencing pipeline. A later analysis associated approximately 17,000 TCR beta sequences with specific HLA alleles at a false discovery rate of 0.05. Across donors, most TCR sequences were observed very rarely, whereas some public TCRs were present in many individuals. A later analysis found that HLA-associated TCR beta chains were more clonally expanded and had lower generation probabilities than equally common non-associated chains. For the cohort, immune exposure information was limited to CMV serostatus. In an earlier analysis of about 600 of the donors, most TCR beta V segments appeared in productive rearrangements about 87% or about 30% of the time, broadly matching IMGT annotations. In vitro tests confirmed that three of the cytomegalovirus-associated TCR beta chains recognize cytomegalovirus antigens. A total of around 150 TCR beta chains were listed by the study as associated with cytomegalovirus. According to a later analysis, TCR association rates differed among HLA loci, with DRB1 alleles showing the most associated TCRs and HLA-C alleles showing the fewest. A later analysis found that most CMV-associated TCR beta chains appeared HLA-restricted, with HLA associations seemingly driven largely by CMV exposure. HLA typing was unavailable for some donors at each locus, so association tests used only the typed subset. Because counts were too low, roughly 16 rarely observed V segments, including chromosome 9 orphons, were left out of the earlier analysis of roughly 600 of the donors. According to a later analysis, parvovirus B19, influenza, CMV and Epstein-Barr virus appeared linked to several top co-occurrence clusters. This cohort had only TCR beta chains sequenced, and the lack of alpha or paired-chain data limited which features could be detected. The presence/absence analyses assumed that sequencing depth was roughly uniform across donors, and that assumption may not be true. In both the original and validation cohorts, the classifier was reported to diagnose cytomegalovirus status with high specificity and sensitivity. V-gene and J-gene trimming of TCR beta chains was associated with a missense DCLRE1C variant in a later genetic analysis, and the association was replicated in an independent cohort.

In total, 666 healthy bone marrow donors made up the cohort. At the time of sampling, every cohort member was nominally healthy, though immune exposures that went unrecorded were likely present. The donor tested CMV seronegative, placing the donor among the 350 to 400 seronegative members of the cohort. A peripheral blood sample was collected from each donor, and TCR beta sequencing was performed on peripheral blood mononuclear cells. The Qiagen DNeasy Blood Extraction Kit was used to extract genomic DNA from the blood cell samples. The library was produced with the immunoSEQ multiplex PCR assay. For the multiplex PCR, a mixture combining 60 forward primers for TCR Vbeta segments and 13 reverse primers for TCR Jbeta segments was used. The CDR3 region of rearranged TCR beta genes was amplified from genomic DNA by a multiplex PCR assay. The Illumina HiSeq System was used to sequence the amplified TCR beta libraries as 87-base-pair reads. On the study's bioinformatics: A later analysis counted approximately 74 million unique TCR beta chains across the roughly 700 repertoires, and 9.5 million to 11 million of these chains were shared by at least two donors. A nearest-neighbor algorithm error-corrected the raw reads and collapsed the reads into unique sequences, merging closely related sequences to remove PCR and sequencing errors. To assign V, D and J gene segments, CDR3 sequences were aligned to IMGT reference sequences. For a sequence to be retained, a match of at least six nucleotides was required to both a V gene segment and a J gene segment. Rearrangements were classified as productive when the CDR3 lacked stop codons and remained in frame with V and J, and all other rearrangements were classified as non-productive. CDR3 was defined by IMGT convention, running from the second conserved V-encoded cysteine to the conserved J-encoded phenylalanine. The earlier analysis of some 600 of the donors excluded sequences that lacked an unambiguous match to a single V gene segment. In an earlier analysis of 450 to 700 of the donors, V segments were called functional above 56.7% productive rearrangements and were called segregating when the between-donor standard deviation exceeded 5%. A statistical classification framework was built to diagnose cytomegalovirus status from the catalog of TCR beta chain sequences. In a later analysis, TCR nucleotide sequences were compared against IMGT/GENE-DB human TR gene sequences so that V and J genes could be assigned. The TCRdist pipeline was used in a later analysis to assign CDR3 sequences and most-parsimonious VDJ recombination scenarios. In a later analysis, each TCR beta chain was defined by its CDR3 amino acid sequence together with its V-gene family, and reads lacking a unique V-gene family were excluded. As a way to deal with suspected cross-contamination and a sequencing artifact, a later analysis dropped roughly 600 nucleotide sequences that were highly shared and had low generation probability. In a later analysis, a clonal expansion index for each public chain was calculated from normalized within-repertoire ranks of inferred template counts. In a later analysis, generation probabilities were computed with a VDJ recombination model fitted to out-of-frame rearrangements, and the resulting probabilities were checked against IGoR. In a later analysis, TCR-TCR, TCR-HLA and TCR-CMV co-occurrence was scored with hypergeometric tests, and a repertoire-size bias correction was applied to TCR pairs. To estimate false discovery rates, a later analysis permuted the HLA or CMV assignments 20 times. In a later analysis, co-occurring TCRs were grouped with DBSCAN, and TCRdist sequence similarity was added when clustering was performed within HLA-allele-positive subsets. Repertoires with fewer than 30,000 or more than 120,000 public chains, plus five repertoires with anomalous nucleotide sharing, were excluded from co-occurrence clustering. The immuneACCESS repertoire file appears here via TCRdb, limited to in-frame rearrangements. These files lack a portion of the clones; in checked studies, under half of the deficit traces to unresolved V genes, and the cause of the others is not known. Clonal size and the V and J genes are those of that table, whereas D and trimming came from the DNA. The sample yields around 110,000 clones; roughly 82% were counted once. Of the sample, approximately 4.2% is held by the ten largest clones.

The rearranged segments are TRBV7-2 and TRBJ2-7; 9 middle bases align to TRBD1. This clonotype originated in a male donor in good health and CMV-seronegative. The source material was PBMCs. The DNA reads as follows: TGTGCCAGCAGCTTAGCGTACAGGGGGCAAGAGCAGTACTTC. It encodes CASSLAYRGQEQYF. With the portions outside the CDR3 filled from the reference TRBV7-2 and TRBJ2-7 genes, the complete variable region becomes GAGVSQSPSNKVTEKGKDVELRCDPISGHTALYWYRQSLGQGLEFLIYFQGNSAPDKSGLPSDRFSAERTGGSVSTLTIQRTQQEDSAVYLCASSLAYRGQEQYFGPGTRLTVT.